A single sample gave rise to the 12 T cell receptor beta chains below, sequenced in a study of shared T cell receptors in the human thymus. Measured with immunoSEQ multiplex PCR; TCRdb has only the in-frame clones, and not every one. The data hold under 700,000 clones, with more than 75% observed a single time. Another study also made use of these data, one on human thymus T cells.

The sequencing input was thymocytes. The receptors come from a boy under three years old with a congenital heart defect.

The CDR3 spells CASSLVKNTEAFF. The CDR3 DNA follows: TGCGCCAGCAGCTTGGTTAAGAACACTGAAGCTTTCTTT. This rearrangement joins TRBV5-1 to TRBJ1-1; D is undetermined. The V gene lost 0 bases and the J gene lost 1 base, with 4 bases spanning the gap. The CDR3 is made up of 13 amino acids. From germline, CDR1 is SGHRS and CDR2 YFSETQ.

The V call is TRBV4-2, the J call TRBJ2-7; 11 positions match TRBD2. After removal of 0 bases from V and 5 bases from J, the junction contained 6 bases not matched to a gene. There are 16 residues in the CDR3. Germline V CDR1 and CDR2: LGHNA, YNFKEQ. CDR3 sequence reads: CASSQETSGRIHEQYF. CDR3 nucleotide sequence: TGTGCCAGCAGCCAAGAAACTAGCGGGAGAATCCACGAGCAGTACTTC.

This clone was detected a few times. The chain employs TRBV7-9 and TRBJ2-5, with no clear D. V was pared by 0 bases and J by 5 bases, with 10 bases between. There are 14 residues in the CDR3. Per germline, CDR1 SEHNR and CDR2 FQNEAQ (reference sequence). CDR3 loop: CASSLALSWETQYF. The CDR3 DNA reads as TGTGCCAGCAGCTTAGCGCTAAGTTGGGAGACCCAGTACTTC.

This sequence joins TRBV27 and TRBJ2-7; 10 nucleotides line up with TRBD1. Germline trimming cut 5 bases from V and 5 bases from J; bases unmatched to any gene: 6. Germline assignment: CDR1 MNHEY and CDR2 SMNVEV (reference sequence). CDR3 length: 14 amino acids. The CDR3 region is CASSTTGGRNEQYF. CDR3 nucleotides: TGTGCCAGCAGTACGACAGGGGGCAGGAACGAGCAGTACTTC.

The chain has TRBV7-3 and TRBJ1-3; 9 bases are a match to TRBD1. This CDR3 has 16 residues. Germline V gene data show CDR1 as SGHTA and CDR2 as FQGTGA. V was pared by 5 bases and J by 0 bases, with 5 bases of the junction left unmatched. CDR3 sequence: CASSPGTGTSGNTIYF. CDR3 in DNA: TGTGCCAGCAGCCCCGGGACAGGGACCTCTGGAAACACCATATATTTT.

V gene TRBV5-4 combines with J gene TRBJ1-4, with 9 bases matching TRBD1. The germline gives CDR1 SGHNT, CDR2 YYREEE (reference sequence). This CDR3 region has 17 residues. Germline trimming cut 4 bases from V and 7 bases from J; bases unmatched to any gene: 14. CDR3 nucleotide sequence: TGTGCCAGCAGCCTCGTTACAGGGGGCCCGTCAATTGAAAAACTGTTTTTT. Protein: CASSLVTGGPSIEKLFF. Full variable domain (remainder filled in from reference TRBV5-4 and TRBJ1-4): ETGVTQSPTHLIKTRGQQVTLRCSSQSGHNTVSWYQQALGQGPQFIFQYYREEENGRGNFPPRFSGLQFPNYSSELNVNALELDDSALYLCASSLVTGGPSIEKLFFGSGTQLSVL.

This chain uses TRBV10-3 with TRBJ2-5; TRBD1 aligns across 8 bases. There are 15 residues in the CDR3. With V trimmed by 3 bases and J by 5 bases, 8 bases remained unmatched. Germline values: CDR1 ENHRY, CDR2 SYGVKD. The CDR3 sequence: CAISDPGQGLETQYF. The CDR3 nucleotides are TGTGCCATCAGTGACCCAGGACAGGGCTTGGAGACCCAGTACTTC.

The chain recombines TRBV4-2 with TRBJ2-5, with TRBD2 identical over 8 bases. The germline V gene has CDR1 LGHNA and CDR2 YNFKEQ. This CDR3 spans 17 amino acids. Germline trimming cut 0 bases from V and 5 bases from J; bases unmatched to any gene: 11. CDR3 in amino acids: CASSQDGRSGRGETQYF. As DNA, the CDR3 is TGTGCCAGCAGCCAAGACGGACGGAGCGGGAGAGGCGAGACCCAGTACTTC.

This chain links TRBV4-2 with TRBJ2-7; D perhaps matches TRBD2 (5 bases). This CDR3 spans 15 amino acids. The germline V and J ends were trimmed by 0 bases and 7 bases, with 16 bases remaining between them. Looked up from germline, CDR1 is LGHNA and CDR2 is YNFKEQ. CDR3 in amino acids: CASSQDGRPGKEQYF. Here the CDR3 DNA reads TGTGCCAGCAGCCAAGATGGCCGGCCCGGGAAGGAGCAGTACTTC.

This chain connects TRBV7-2 to TRBJ2-3; D ambiguous. Trimming took 2 bases from V and 8 from J, leaving 17 bases between them. This CDR3 has 15 residues. Germline V gene lookup returns CDR1 SGHTA and CDR2 FQGNSA. CDR3 nucleotide sequence: TGTGCCAGCAGCTTACGCTTCCTTAGCACTATTACGCAGTATTTT. As protein: CASSLRFLSTITQYF.

The gene calls are TRBV27 and TRBJ1-5; 7 bases map to TRBD1. CDR1 is MNHEY and CDR2 is SMNVEV in the germline V gene (reference sequence). V dropped 5 bases and J dropped 0; count of bases not matched to a gene: 13. The CDR3 is 18 amino acids. The CDR3, as DNA: TGTGCCAGCAGTAACAAGGGACAGCAAATCAATAGCAATCAGCCCCAGCATTTT. It yields the protein CASSNKGQQINSNQPQHF.

The V gene is TRBV5-1, the J gene TRBJ2-3; weak D call: TRBD2 (6 bases). Between the trimmed V and J ends, which lost 5 bases and 2 bases, there was a span of 27 bases. Germline CDR1 SGHRS, CDR2 YFSETQ. This CDR3 spans 19 amino acids. The CDR3 reads CASSSNYRDFHGDTDTQYF. The CDR3, as DNA: TGCGCCAGCAGTTCTAACTACCGGGACTTTCATGGGGACACAGATACGCAGTATTTT.